The next 30 T cell receptor beta chains were all read from a single sample in a study of T-cell reconstitution after alpha-beta-depleted transplantation in children (dated by TCRdb to the mid-2010s). The treatment or condition label, read with the paper, signifies: allogeneic hematopoietic cell transplantation with graft depleted of TCRalphabeta T cells and CD19 B cells. The library came from PCR. Reads for this sample came from an Illumina HiSeq 2500. TCR library preparation used molecular barcoding, with unique molecular identifiers applied to normalize quantification of the TCRbeta repertoire. TCRdb trimmed the raw reads at Q25, called clones with MiXCR and kept productive beta chains. One record per CDR3 amino acid sequence lists the most common genes and DNA. Here the sample has about 210,000 distinct CDR3 sequences; roughly 15% occur a single time. About 39% of the sample belongs to the ten largest clones.

The sequenced sample was PBMCs, mostly from graft donor cells, obtained 360 days after TCRalphabeta/CD19-depleted stem cell transplant. All receptors derive from a male patient between 2 and 15 years old who had a stem cell transplant for acute lymphoblastic leukemia, so the T cells may come from the graft donor.

This clonotype was detected ten times or more. The chain couples TRBV12-3 or TRBV12-4 to TRBJ2-1; no clear D gene. The CDR3 has 12 amino acids. With 5 bases removed from V and 7 bases from J, the gap between germline ends came to 9 bases. The CDR3 reads CASSQLKNEQFF. CDR3 sequence (DNA): TGTGCCAGCAGTCAATTAAAAAATGAGCAGTTCTTC.

The chain carries TRBV12-3 or TRBV12-4 and TRBJ2-3; D is possibly TRBD2 (6 bases). The V end lost 5 bases, the J end lost 0 bases, and 18 bases lay between the germline ends. CDR3 length: 17 residues. The CDR3 loop is CASSHGDLGGSTDTQYF. CDR3 coding DNA: TGTGCCAGCAGTCATGGTGACTTGGGGGGAAGCACAGATACGCAGTATTTT.

CDR3 DNA sequence: TGTGCCAGCAGCCCGCCGGGACCTCCTTCTTTGAACACTGAAGCTTTCTTT. Amino acids: CASSPPGPPSLNTEAFF. The V call is TRBV5-5, the J call TRBJ1-1, with D perhaps TRBD1 (5 bases). Per germline, CDR1 SGHKS and CDR2 YYEKEE (reference sequence). This CDR3 spans 17 amino acids. Between the trimmed V and J ends, which lost 4 bases and 0 bases, there was a span of 19 bases.

Only a few counts were recorded for this clonotype. This chain joins TRBV7-6 and TRBJ1-4; a weak D match, TRBD1 (5 bases). Looked up from germline, CDR1 is SGHVS and CDR2 is FNYEAQ. CDR3 length: 17 amino acids. Trimming took off 5 bases at V and 4 bases at J, with 20 bases between the two ends. This chain's CDR3 is CASSEAGTPTLNEKLFF. The CDR3 nucleotides read TGTGCCAGCAGCGAAGCCGGGACCCCCACCCTTAATGAAAAACTGTTTTTT.

With respect to this clonotype: A single base separates this from a much larger clone, so it may be a read error. The chain joins TRBV12-3 or TRBV12-4 to TRBJ1-1, with TRBD1 matching over 12 bases. The CDR3 has 13 amino acids. The CDR3 nucleotides are TGTGCCAGCTCCGGGACAGGGGGCACTGAACCTTTCTTT. It specifies CASSGTGGTEPFF.

The genes are TRBV12-3 or TRBV12-4 and TRBJ1-1; D gene ambiguous. Trimming removed 4 bases at V and 5 bases at J, with 8 bases between. The CDR3 is made up of 12 amino acids. CDR3 nucleotides: TGTGCCAGCAGTTCTAGCTTAACTGAAGCTTTCTTT. It yields the protein CASSSSLTEAFF.

This rearrangement joins TRBV30 to TRBJ1-1; a possible D gene is TRBD1 (5 bases). The germline V gene encodes CDR1 GTSNPN and CDR2 SVGIG (reference sequence). The V and J ends lost 2 bases and 3 bases respectively, with 10 bases between them. The CDR3 is 13 amino acids. The CDR3 nucleotides read TGTGCCTGGAGTATAGGGGTGGACACTGAAGCTTTCTTT. This sequence encodes CAWSIGVDTEAFF.

The table lists this clonotype with a few counts. V and J are TRBV20-1 and TRBJ2-7; D gene ambiguous. Per the germline V gene, CDR1 is DFQATT and CDR2 is SNEGSKA (reference sequence). The CDR3 covers 13 residues. V lost 2 bases and J 0 bases, leaving 8 bases between the germline ends. The CDR3 sequence is CSARKSSSYEQYF. DNA of the CDR3: TGCAGTGCTAGAAAGTCGAGCTCCTACGAGCAGTACTTC.

The chain is built from TRBV25-1 and TRBJ2-7; 8 positions match TRBD1. CDR3 length: 15 amino acids. CDR1 is MGHDK and CDR2 is SYGVNS in the germline V gene. V shed 3 bases, J shed 2 bases, and the junction held 6 bases outside the gene matches. The DNA of the CDR3 is TGTGCCAGCAGTGATTACCGGACAGGGCCCTACGAGCAGTACTTC. Protein: CASSDYRTGPYEQYF.

There are a few counts of this clonotype. The chain links TRBV7-9 to TRBJ2-7; 7 bases match TRBD2. CDR3 length: 16 residues. V was pared by 5 bases and J by 5 bases, with 15 bases of the junction left unmatched. Germline-derived CDR1 and CDR2 are SEHNR and FQNEAQ (reference sequence). The CDR3 sequence: CASSANRDYPSDEQYF. The DNA for the CDR3 is TGTGCCAGCAGCGCAAACCGGGACTACCCATCCGACGAGCAGTACTTC.

The table lists this clonotype with a few counts. The chain is built from TRBV11-1 and TRBJ2-1, with 9 bases identical to TRBD2. CDR1 SGHAT and CDR2 FQDESV come from the germline V gene (reference sequence). The junction had 16 bases not matched to a gene; V was cut back by 1 base and J by 0 bases. The CDR3 contains 21 residues. Here the CDR3 DNA reads TGTGCCAGCAGCTTAGTCCCGAGAAACCCGGGACTAGCAGACTCCTACAATGAGCAGTTCTTC. Its protein product is CASSLVPRNPGLADSYNEQFF.

V and J are TRBV6-1 and TRBJ1-2; no clear D. V lost 4 bases and J 6 bases, leaving 15 bases between the germline ends. The CDR3 runs 14 residues. Germline-derived CDR1 and CDR2 are MNHNS and SASEGT. The CDR3 loop is CASSAGHTKDGYTF. CDR3 nucleotides: TGTGCCAGCAGTGCGGGCCATACGAAGGATGGCTACACCTTC.

This clonotype was counted many times. V is TRBV28 and J is TRBJ2-2, with a tentative D call TRBD1 (7 bases). Per the germline V gene, CDR1 is MDHEN and CDR2 is SYDVKM. The CDR3 has 16 residues. The V end lost 3 bases, the J end lost 1 base, and 12 bases lay between the germline ends. CDR3 sequence (DNA): TGTGCCAGCAGTTTGACCCAGGGGGGGAACACCGGGGAGCTGTTTTTT. This gives the protein CASSLTQGGNTGELFF.

The rearrangement joins TRBV20-1 to TRBJ2-5; D gene unclear. The germline V gene encodes CDR1 DFQATT and CDR2 SNEGSKA (reference sequence). Trimming took off 1 base at V and 3 bases at J, with 9 bases between the two ends. The CDR3 covers 13 residues. CDR3 in amino acids: CSARGVGKETQYF. CDR3 sequence (DNA): TGCAGTGCTAGAGGGGTCGGCAAAGAGACCCAGTACTTC.

This clonotype has just a few counts. The chain employs TRBV12-3 or TRBV12-4 and TRBJ2-5; the D is unclear. This CDR3 comprises 13 residues. V lost 3 bases and J 5 bases, leaving 10 bases between the germline ends. DNA of the CDR3: TGTGCCAGCAGTTTTGGAAAGAGGGAGACCCAGTACTTC. It specifies CASSFGKRETQYF.

The chain is built from TRBV12-3 or TRBV12-4 and TRBJ2-2, with 12 nucleotides matching TRBD2. The CDR3 sequence is 14 residues long. The junction had 3 bases not matched to a gene; V was cut back by 7 bases and J by 6 bases. In DNA, the CDR3 is TGTGCCAGCACCGCTAGCGGGGGGGCCGGGGAGCTGTTTTTT. The encoded protein is CASTASGGAGELFF.

The sample holds a few counts of this clonotype. This rearrangement joins TRBV12-3 or TRBV12-4 to TRBJ1-6; 7 bases agree with TRBD1. This CDR3 spans 15 amino acids. The V and J ends lost 3 bases and 5 bases, in that order; junction bases with no gene match: 4. DNA for the CDR3: TGTGCCAGCAGTTTGGGACAGACAGATAATTCACCCCTCCACTTT. Translation: CASSLGQTDNSPLHF.

The chain links TRBV5-1 to TRBJ2-2; D not resolved. Germline assignment: CDR1 SGHRS and CDR2 YFSETQ. CDR3 length: 14 amino acids. V was pared by 4 bases and J by 6 bases, with 13 bases between. DNA of the CDR3: TGCGCCAGCAGCCAGGAAGGGTCGTCCGGGGAGCTGTTTTTT. Translation gives CASSQEGSSGELFF.

The chain recombines TRBV10-3 with TRBJ2-2; TRBD1 agrees at 7 bases. This CDR3 is 16 amino acids long. The ends lost 2 bases at V and 1 base at J; junction bases unmatched: 4. The germline CDR1 and CDR2 sequences are ENHRY and SYGVKD. CDR3 DNA sequence: TGTGCCATCAGTGAGGCGACAGGGAGGAACACCGGGGAGCTGTTTTTT. Translation: CAISEATGRNTGELFF.

Only a few counts were recorded for this clonotype. The CDR3 reads CASSLSEMMGEKLFF. DNA for the CDR3: TGCGCCAGCAGCCTGTCAGAGATGATGGGTGAAAAACTGTTTTTT. The V call is TRBV4-3, the J call TRBJ1-4; D unresolved. V dropped 4 bases and J dropped 7 bases, with 16 bases sitting between them. Germline CDR1 LGHNA, CDR2 YSLEER. This CDR3 is 15 amino acids long.

In this sample, this clonotype turned up a few times. This sequence joins TRBV10-3 and TRBJ2-3; 7 bases fit TRBD2. Germline V gives CDR1 ENHRY, CDR2 SYGVKD. V shed 5 bases and J 2 bases; nucleotides not matched to a gene: 7. This CDR3 has 15 residues. In DNA form, the CDR3 reads TGTGCCATCAGTAGCGGGACTCACTACACAGATACGCAGTATTTT. Its protein is CAISSGTHYTDTQYF.

The chain couples TRBV6-5 to TRBJ2-3; 7 bases are shared with TRBD2. V was pared by 0 bases and J by 0 bases, with 6 bases of the junction left unmatched. Germline CDR1 reads MNHEY; CDR2 reads SVGAGI. CDR3 length equals 17 residues. The CDR3 bases are TGTGCCAGCAGTTACTCGATCGGGGGACTAAGCACAGATACGCAGTATTTT. Protein product: CASSYSIGGLSTDTQYF.

This clonotype was recorded a few times. The chain employs TRBV4-3 and TRBJ2-5, with TRBD2 identical over 16 bases. In germline, CDR1 is LGHNA, CDR2 YSLEER. Unmatched junction bases numbered 4, after V lost 4 bases and J lost 5 bases. This CDR3 is built from 16 residues. CDR3 region: CASSRGTSGGEETQYF. The CDR3 region has the DNA TGCGCCAGCAGCCGCGGGACTAGCGGGGGGGAGGAGACCCAGTACTTC.

The chain recombines TRBV7-2 with TRBJ2-5, with a tentative D call TRBD2 (5 bases). V lost 2 bases to trimming and J lost 2 bases, with 9 bases between them. Germline V gene lookup returns CDR1 SGHTA and CDR2 FQGNSA. This CDR3 has 14 amino acids. CDR3 sequence: CASSLSRGQETQYF. CDR3 nucleotides: TGTGCCAGCAGCTTAAGTCGAGGGCAAGAGACCCAGTACTTC.

The V and J genes are TRBV7-2 and TRBJ1-1; D call uncertain. This CDR3 contains 13 residues. The ends were cut back, 8 bases at V and 1 base at J, with 11 bases in the middle. Looked up from germline, CDR1 is SGHTA and CDR2 is FQGNSA. CDR3 nucleotides: TGTGCCAGCTCGGGCGGACCGAACACTGAAGCTTTCTTT. Its translation: CASSGGPNTEAFF.

The rearrangement links TRBV27 to TRBJ2-3; D gene uncertain. Germline assignment: CDR1 MNHEY and CDR2 SMNVEV (reference sequence). This CDR3 comprises 15 residues. V was cut by 4 bases and J by 0 bases, with 11 bases left in between. CDR3 sequence (DNA): TGTGCCAGCAGTTGGGATATTTCGAGCACAGATACGCAGTATTTT. It specifies CASSWDISSTDTQYF.

This clonotype occurred many times. The CDR3, as DNA: TGTGCCAGCAGCTTGGGTTTCTGGGGTTCTGAGCAGTTCTTC. Protein sequence: CASSLGFWGSEQFF. The V gene is TRBV5-6, the J gene TRBJ2-1, with D unclear. CDR1 is SGHDT and CDR2 is YYEEEE in the germline V gene. The CDR3 totals 14 residues. Trimming took 0 bases from V and 9 from J, leaving 13 bases between them.

This clonotype was counted between two and nine times. This chain joins TRBV7-9 and TRBJ2-3; 9 bases are shared with TRBD1. The junction had 4 bases not matched to a gene; V was cut back by 5 bases and J by 1 base. Germline CDR1 reads SEHNR; CDR2 reads FQNEAQ (reference sequence). This CDR3 is 15 amino acids long. DNA of the CDR3: TGTGCCAGCAGCCCATGGACAGGGGGCACAGATACGCAGTATTTT. Protein: CASSPWTGGTDTQYF. Based on the CDR3 plus reference TRBV7-9 and TRBJ2-3, the full variable domain is DTGVSQNPRHKITKRGQNVTFRCDPISEHNRLYWYRQTLGQGPEFLTYFQNEAQLEKSRLLSDRFSAERPKGSFSTLEIQRTEQGDSAMYLCASSPWTGGTDTQYFGPGTRLTVL.

The chain carries TRBV5-6 and TRBJ2-7; D gene uncertain. V was pared by 2 bases and J by 2 bases, with 8 bases between. CDR1 SGHDT and CDR2 YYEEEE come from the germline V gene. The CDR3 totals 13 residues. CDR3 loop: CASSFLGPYEQYF. The CDR3 nucleotides read TGTGCCAGCAGCTTTCTAGGGCCCTACGAGCAGTACTTC.

This clonotype was observed a handful of times. The V gene is TRBV10-3, the J gene TRBJ2-7; TRBD1 aligns across 12 bases. Germline assignment: CDR1 ENHRY and CDR2 SYGVKD. This CDR3 is built from 15 residues. Trimming removed 3 bases from V and 4 bases from J; junction bases left unmatched: 4. CDR3 bases: TGTGCCATCAGTGAAGGGACAGGGGGCGTTTACGAGCAGTACTTC. This gives the protein CAISEGTGGVYEQYF.